This section outlines one T cell receptor (beta chain) sequence together with its context. The protocol was immunoSEQ multiplex PCR, while the TCRdb copy is restricted to in-frame clones and leaves out a portion. This table holds about 84,000 clones, 90% to 95% found once. This record comes from a study of T cell changes during pregnancy in multiple sclerosis. Source: peripheral blood, taken in the second trimester of pregnancy. This TCR was sampled from a female donor in good health, enrolled as a control in a pregnancy study.

As DNA, the CDR3 is TGTGCCAGCAGTGTAGCGGGAGGGCAGTTCTTC. This encodes CASSVAGGQFF. The chain joins TRBV2 to TRBJ2-1; TRBD2 matches at 10 bases. Germline values: CDR1 SNHLY, CDR2 FYNNEI. The CDR3 sequence is 11 residues long. V lost 4 bases, J lost 12 bases, and 0 bases stayed unmatched.